A selection of T cell receptor beta chains follows, all from one sample in a study of OX40 agonist ivuxolimab in advanced cancers. Here immunoSEQ multiplex PCR was the method, and the copy in TCRdb shows in-frame clones only, minus some. In the table there are tens of thousands of clones, 84% of which are singletons. The source material was CD4+ or CD8+ T cells sorted from blood, sampled in a trial of the OX40 agonist ivuxolimab. These receptors originate from an adult with an advanced solid tumor such as melanoma, head and neck, liver or kidney cancer. The CDR3 runs from the conserved cysteine through the conserved F or W. The D gene is left open where the match is weak. Clone size is given for some rows only: seen once, a few or many times, or a class if the clone is expanded.

- | TRBJ1-5 | TRBV15 | TRBD1 | TGTGCCACCAGCAGAGAAGCAGGGGGAAGCAATCAGCCCCAGCATTTT | CATSREAGGSNQPQHF
- | TRBJ2-5 | TRBV5-1 | - | TGCGCCAGCAGCTATGAATTTAGGGAGACCCAGTACTTC | CASSYEFRETQYF
- | TRBJ2-1 | TRBV7-2 | TRBD2 | TGTGCCAGCAGCCCGCGACTAGCGGGGGACAATGAGCAGTTCTTC | CASSPRLAGDNEQFF
- | TRBJ1-1 | TRBV7-9 | - | TGTGCCAGCAGCTTAATGGAGCAGGTTAACACTGAAGCTTTCTTT | CASSLMEQVNTEAFF
once | TRBJ2-7 | TRBV7-9 | TRBD1 | TGTGCCAGCAGCTTAGATTTTGCGGCAGGGGGCCTCGAGCAGTACTTC | CASSLDFAAGGLEQYF
- | TRBJ1-5 | TRBV6-6 | - | TGTGCCAGCAAAATCAAGAGCAATCAGCCCCAGCATTTT | CASKIKSNQPQHF
- | TRBJ2-3 | TRBV28 | TRBD2 | TGTGCCAGCAGTATGCGGGGGGGGAACACAGATACGCAGTATTTT | CASSMRGGNTDTQYF
few | TRBJ2-7 | TRBV18 | - | TGTGCCAGCTCACCAGGCCAGAACTACGAGCAGTACTTC | CASSPGQNYEQYF
- | TRBJ2-1 | TRBV7-6 | TRBD1 | TGTGCCAGCAGCTCACAGGGGCCCGGTTACAATGAGCAGTTCTTC | CASSSQGPGYNEQFF
- | TRBJ2-3 | TRBV29-1 | - | TGCAGCGTCCCAGAGGGTTCTAGCACAGATACGCAGTATTTT | CSVPEGSSTDTQYF
- | TRBJ2-5 | TRBV18 | - | TGTGCCAGCTCACCACGGGGATCCCAAGAGACCCAGTACTTC | CASSPRGSQETQYF
- | TRBJ2-1 | TRBV28 | TRBD2 | TGTGCCAGCAGTCCCGGGACTAGCGTCTACAATGAGCAGTTCTTC | CASSPGTSVYNEQFF
- | TRBJ2-5 | TRBV7-7 | - | TGTGCTAGCAGCCCAAAAGGCAGAACAGAGACCCAGTACTTC | CASSPKGRTETQYF